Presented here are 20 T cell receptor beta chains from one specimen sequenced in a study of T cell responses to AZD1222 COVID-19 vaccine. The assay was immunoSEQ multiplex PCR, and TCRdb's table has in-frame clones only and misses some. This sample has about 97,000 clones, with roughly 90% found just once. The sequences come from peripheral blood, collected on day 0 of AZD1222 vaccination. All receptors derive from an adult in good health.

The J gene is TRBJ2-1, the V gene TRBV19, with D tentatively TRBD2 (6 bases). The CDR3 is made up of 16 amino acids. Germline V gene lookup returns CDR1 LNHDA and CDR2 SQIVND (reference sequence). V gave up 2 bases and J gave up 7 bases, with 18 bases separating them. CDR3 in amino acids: CASSINRAGPKNEQFF. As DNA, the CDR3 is TGTGCCAGTAGTATAAACCGAGCGGGCCCGAAAAATGAGCAGTTCTTC.

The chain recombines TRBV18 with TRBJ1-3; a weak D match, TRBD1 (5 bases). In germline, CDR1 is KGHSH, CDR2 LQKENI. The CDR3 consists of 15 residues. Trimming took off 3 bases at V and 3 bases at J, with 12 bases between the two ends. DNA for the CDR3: TGTGCCAGCTCACCGAGCAGGGACTTTGGAAACACCATATATTTT. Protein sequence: CASSPSRDFGNTIYF.

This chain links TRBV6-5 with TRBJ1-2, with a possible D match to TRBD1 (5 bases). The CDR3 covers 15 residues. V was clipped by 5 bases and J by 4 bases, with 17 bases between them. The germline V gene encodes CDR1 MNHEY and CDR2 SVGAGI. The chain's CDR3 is CASSTTGGSLYGYTF. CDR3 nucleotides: TGTGCCAGCAGTACCACAGGAGGATCCCTCTATGGCTACACCTTC.

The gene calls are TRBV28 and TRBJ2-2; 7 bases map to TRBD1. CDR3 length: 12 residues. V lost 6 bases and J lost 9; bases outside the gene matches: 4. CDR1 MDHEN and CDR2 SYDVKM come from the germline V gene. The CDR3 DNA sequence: TGTGCCAGCAGACAGGGGATTTGGGAGCTGTTTTTT. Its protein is CASRQGIWELFF.

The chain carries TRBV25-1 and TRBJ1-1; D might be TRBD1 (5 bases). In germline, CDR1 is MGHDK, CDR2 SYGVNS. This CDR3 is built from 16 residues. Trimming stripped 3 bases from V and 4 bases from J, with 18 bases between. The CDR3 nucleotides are TGTGCCAGCAGTGATTCCCCTTTGGGGCAAACCACTGAAGCTTTCTTT. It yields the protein CASSDSPLGQTTEAFF. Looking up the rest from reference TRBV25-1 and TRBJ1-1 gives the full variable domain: EADIYQTPRYLVIGTGKKITLECSQTMGHDKMYWYQQDPGMELHLIHYSYGVNSTEKGDLSSESTVSRIRTEHFPLTLESARPSHTSQYLCASSDSPLGQTTEAFFGQGTRLTVV.

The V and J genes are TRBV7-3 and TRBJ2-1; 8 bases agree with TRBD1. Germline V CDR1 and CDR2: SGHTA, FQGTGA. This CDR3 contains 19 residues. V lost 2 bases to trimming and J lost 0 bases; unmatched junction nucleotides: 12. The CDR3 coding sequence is TGTGCCAGCAGCTTACAGGGGGCCGGGACAGCCAGCTCCTACAATGAGCAGTTCTTC. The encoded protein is CASSLQGAGTASSYNEQFF.

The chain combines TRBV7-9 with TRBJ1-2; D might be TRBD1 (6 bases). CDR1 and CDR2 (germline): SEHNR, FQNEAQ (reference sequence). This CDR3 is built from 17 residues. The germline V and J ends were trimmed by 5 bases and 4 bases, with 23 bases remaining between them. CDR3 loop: CASSGAAGVGLGYGYTF. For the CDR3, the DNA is TGTGCCAGCAGCGGGGCGGCAGGGGTGGGTTTGGGCTATGGCTACACCTTC.

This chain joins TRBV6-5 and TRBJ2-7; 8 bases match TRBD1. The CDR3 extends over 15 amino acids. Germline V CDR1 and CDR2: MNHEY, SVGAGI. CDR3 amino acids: CGTGLRDDPSYEQYF. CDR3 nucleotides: TGTGGGACAGGGCTAAGAGATGACCCCTCCTACGAGCAGTACTTC.

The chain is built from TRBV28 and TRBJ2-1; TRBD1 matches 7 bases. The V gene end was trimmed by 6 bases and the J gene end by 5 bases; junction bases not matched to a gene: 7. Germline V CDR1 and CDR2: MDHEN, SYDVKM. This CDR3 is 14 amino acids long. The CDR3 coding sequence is TGTGCCAGCAGGAAAGGGACAGCACACAATGAGCAGTTCTTC. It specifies CASRKGTAHNEQFF.

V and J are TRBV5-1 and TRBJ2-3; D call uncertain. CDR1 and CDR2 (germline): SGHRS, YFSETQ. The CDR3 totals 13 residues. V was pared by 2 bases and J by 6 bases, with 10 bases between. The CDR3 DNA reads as TGCGCCAGCAGCTTTAGGGAATCGGATACGCAGTATTTT. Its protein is CASSFRESDTQYF.

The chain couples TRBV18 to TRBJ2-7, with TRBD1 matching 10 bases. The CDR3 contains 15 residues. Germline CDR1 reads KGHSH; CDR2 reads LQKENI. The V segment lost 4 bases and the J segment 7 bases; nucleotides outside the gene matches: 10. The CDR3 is CASSLTGTGASEQYF. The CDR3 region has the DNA TGTGCCAGCTCACTAACCGGGACAGGGGCTTCGGAGCAGTACTTC.

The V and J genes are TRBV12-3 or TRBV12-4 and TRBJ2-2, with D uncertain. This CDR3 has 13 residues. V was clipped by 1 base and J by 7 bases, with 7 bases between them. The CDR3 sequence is CASSLELGGELFF. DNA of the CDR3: TGTGCCAGCAGTTTAGAGTTGGGCGGGGAGCTGTTTTTT.

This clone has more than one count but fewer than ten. DNA for the CDR3: TGTGCCAGCAGTTTAACGACAACCAAACTGTTTTTT. Its translation is CASSLTTTKLFF. The rearrangement joins TRBV28 to TRBJ1-4; D uncertain. V lost 2 bases and J lost 11, with 9 bases in between. The CDR3 totals 12 residues. Germline values: CDR1 MDHEN, CDR2 SYDVKM.

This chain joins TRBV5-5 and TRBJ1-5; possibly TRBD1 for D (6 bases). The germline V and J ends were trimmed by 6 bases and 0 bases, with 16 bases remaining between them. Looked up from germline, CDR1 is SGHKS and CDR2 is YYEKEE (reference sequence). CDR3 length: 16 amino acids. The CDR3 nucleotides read TGTGCCAGCACATCCGGACAGCCCTTTAGCAATCAGCCCCAGCATTTT. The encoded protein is CASTSGQPFSNQPQHF.

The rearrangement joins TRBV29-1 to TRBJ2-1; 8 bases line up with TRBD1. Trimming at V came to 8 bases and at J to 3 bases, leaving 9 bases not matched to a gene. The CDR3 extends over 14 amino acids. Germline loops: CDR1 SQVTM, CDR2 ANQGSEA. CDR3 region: CSHRQGTLYNEQFF. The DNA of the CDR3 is TGCAGCCATAGACAGGGGACCCTCTACAATGAGCAGTTCTTC.

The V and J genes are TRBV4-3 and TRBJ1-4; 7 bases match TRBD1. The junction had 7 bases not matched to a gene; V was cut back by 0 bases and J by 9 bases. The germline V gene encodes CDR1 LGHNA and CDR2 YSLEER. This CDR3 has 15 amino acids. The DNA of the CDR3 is TGCGCCAGCAGCCAAGAGCTGGACAGGCACCAAAAACTGTTTTTT. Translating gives CASSQELDRHQKLFF.

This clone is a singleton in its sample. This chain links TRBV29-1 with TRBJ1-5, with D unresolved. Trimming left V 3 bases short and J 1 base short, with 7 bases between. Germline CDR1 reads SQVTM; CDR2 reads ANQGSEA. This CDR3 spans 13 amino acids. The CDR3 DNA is TGCAGCGTTGAGCTTTCGAGCAATCAGCCCCAGCATTTT. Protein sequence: CSVELSSNQPQHF.

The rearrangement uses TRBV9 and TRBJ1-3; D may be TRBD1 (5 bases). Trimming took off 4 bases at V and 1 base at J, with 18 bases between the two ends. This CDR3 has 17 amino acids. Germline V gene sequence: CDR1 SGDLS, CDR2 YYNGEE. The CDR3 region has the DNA TGTGCCAGCAGCCCACTACCGGGACGGCGATCTGGAAACACCATATATTTT. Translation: CASSPLPGRRSGNTIYF. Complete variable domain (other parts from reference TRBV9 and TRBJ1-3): DSGVTQTPKHLITATGQRVTLRCSPRSGDLSVYWYQQSLDQGLQFLIQYYNGEERAKGNILERFSAQQFPDLHSELNLSSLELGDSALYFCASSPLPGRRSGNTIYFGEGSWLTVV.

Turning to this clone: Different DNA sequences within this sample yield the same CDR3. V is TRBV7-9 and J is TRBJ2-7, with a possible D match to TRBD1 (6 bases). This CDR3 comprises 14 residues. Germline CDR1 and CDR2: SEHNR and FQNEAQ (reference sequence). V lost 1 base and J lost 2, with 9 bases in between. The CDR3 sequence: CASSLGGGAYEQYF. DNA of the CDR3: TGTGCCAGCAGCTTAGGTGGGGGCGCCTACGAGCAGTACTTC.

The CDR3 coding sequence is TGTGCCAGCAGCTTAACCGACATTTTAGTAGCTAACTATGGCTACACCTTC. This gives the protein CASSLTDILVANYGYTF. The rearrangement uses TRBV7-9 and TRBJ1-2, with D unclear. With 2 bases removed from V and 0 bases from J, the gap between germline ends came to 16 bases. CDR3 length equals 17 residues. CDR1 and CDR2 from the germline V gene are SEHNR and FQNEAQ (reference sequence).